These T cell receptor beta chains were read from a single sample in a study of blood T cell repertoires in COVID-19. Clones were sequenced by immunoSEQ multiplex PCR, and TCRdb holds only the in-frame ones, with some missing. This repertoire shows about 110,000 clones, just over 70% found once; its top ten account for approximately 0.86%. The material sequenced was peripheral blood. These receptors were collected from a human donor with acute or convalescent COVID-19. The donor label of this sample is uncertain. The CDR3 runs from the conserved cysteine through the conserved F or W. Each record gives: V gene, clone size, J gene, D gene, CDR3 DNA, CDR3 protein. D genes are given only for firm matches. Clone size is shown for a subset of rows, as once, few, many or a class of expanded clone.

V: TRBV24-1; size: -; J: TRBJ2-7; D: -; DNA: TGTGCCACCAGTGACCATGGACAAACCTACGAGCAGTACTTC; CDR3: CATSDHGQTYEQYF
V: TRBV6-6; size: -; J: TRBJ1-1; D: -; DNA: TGTGCCAGCAGTTACGATGGGGCAGTGACCCAAGCTTTCTTT; CDR3: CASSYDGAVTQAFF
V: TRBV10-1; size: -; J: TRBJ2-2; D: -; DNA: TGCGCCAGCAGTTGGGACACTCACACCGGGGAGCTGTTTTTT; CDR3: CASSWDTHTGELFF
V: TRBV28; size: -; J: TRBJ1-2; D: -; DNA: TGTGCCAGCAGTTTAGGAGGGGTATATGGCTACACCTTC; CDR3: CASSLGGVYGYTF
V: TRBV11-2; size: -; J: TRBJ1-3; D: TRBD1; DNA: TGTGCCAGCAGCCCCGGGACAGGGTCCAACACCATATATTTT; CDR3: CASSPGTGSNTIYF
V: TRBV6-6; size: -; J: TRBJ1-5; D: TRBD1; DNA: TGTGCCAGCAGGTCGCGGACAGGGAGAAGCAATCAGCCCCAGCATTTT; CDR3: CASRSRTGRSNQPQHF
V: TRBV3-1/TRBV3-2; size: -; J: TRBJ2-1; D: TRBD2; DNA: TGTGCCAGCAGCCAAGATGGACTAGCGGCCTCCTACAATGAGCAGTTCTTC; CDR3: CASSQDGLAASYNEQFF
V: TRBV7-9; size: -; J: TRBJ2-7; D: TRBD2; DNA: TGTGCCAGCAGCCTGACTAGCGGGGGCCCCTACGAGCAGTACTTC; CDR3: CASSLTSGGPYEQYF
V: TRBV5-6; size: -; J: TRBJ1-6; D: TRBD1; DNA: TGTGCCAGCAGCCTCGGACAGGGGAGTTCACCCCTCCACTTT; CDR3: CASSLGQGSSPLHF
V: TRBV3-1/TRBV3-2; size: -; J: TRBJ2-7; D: TRBD2; DNA: TGTGCCAGCAGCCAGGGACTAGCGGGGACCTACGAGCAGTACTTC; CDR3: CASSQGLAGTYEQYF
V: TRBV13; size: -; J: TRBJ1-3; D: -; DNA: TGTGCCAGCAGCTTAGGCATCACCCCGCGGGGAAACACCATATATTTT; CDR3: CASSLGITPRGNTIYF
V: TRBV11-2; size: -; J: TRBJ2-7; D: TRBD1; DNA: TGTGCCAGCAGCCCCCGGACAGGGGTGTCCTACGAGCAGTACTTC; CDR3: CASSPRTGVSYEQYF
V: TRBV5-1; size: -; J: TRBJ1-6; D: -; DNA: TGCGCCAGCAGCTTGGCAGGGATTTCTACCCTCCACTTT; CDR3: CASSLAGISTLHF
V: TRBV6-5; size: -; J: TRBJ1-2; D: -; DNA: TGTGCCAGCAGTTCATCCCTATCCCGGACAAACCATGGCTACACCTTC; CDR3: CASSSSLSRTNHGYTF
V: TRBV5-4; size: -; J: TRBJ2-5; D: TRBD2; DNA: TGTGCCAGCTCGGCGGGGGGCGCGGCTGAAGAGACCCAGTACTTC; CDR3: CASSAGGAAEETQYF
V: TRBV19; size: -; J: TRBJ2-1; D: -; DNA: TGTGCCAGTAGTCCGGGTAGCCAGGCGGGCAATGAGCAGTTCTTC; CDR3: CASSPGSQAGNEQFF
V: TRBV28; size: -; J: TRBJ1-3; D: -; DNA: TGTGCCAGCAGCTGGGGCCCACTCAACTCTGGAAACACCATATATTTT; CDR3: CASSWGPLNSGNTIYF
V: TRBV6-6; size: -; J: TRBJ2-2; D: -; DNA: TGTGCCAGCAGTTTATACAGGGTCACCGGGGAGCTGTTTTTT; CDR3: CASSLYRVTGELFF
V: TRBV6-5; size: once; J: TRBJ1-5; D: -; DNA: TGTGCCAGCAGGTCCGCCGGGGTGCCCTACCAGCCCCAGCATTTT; CDR3: CASRSAGVPYQPQHF
V: TRBV7-2; size: once; J: TRBJ1-3; D: -; DNA: TGTGCCAGCAGCTTAGTCAGGGTGGAAAACACCATATATTTT; CDR3: CASSLVRVENTIYF
V: TRBV2; size: -; J: TRBJ1-1; D: TRBD1; DNA: TGTGCCAGCATGGGACAGGGGCTCATGAACACTGAAGCTTTCTTT; CDR3: CASMGQGLMNTEAFF
V: TRBV7-8; size: once; J: TRBJ1-2; D: -; DNA: TGTGCCAGCAGCCAACCGAGTTATGGCTACACCTTC; CDR3: CASSQPSYGYTF
V: TRBV12-3/TRBV12-4; size: -; J: TRBJ1-1; D: -; DNA: TGTGCCAGCAGTGGCCTGTGGCCTGAAGCTTTCTTT; CDR3: CASSGLWPEAFF
V: TRBV3-1/TRBV3-2; size: -; J: TRBJ2-1; D: TRBD1; DNA: TGTGCCAGCAGCCCCGGACAGGGGCAGTACAATGAGCAGTTCTTC; CDR3: CASSPGQGQYNEQFF
V: TRBV5-1; size: -; J: TRBJ1-6; D: -; DNA: TGCGCCAGCAGCTTGGACCAGTATAATTCACCCCTCCACTTT; CDR3: CASSLDQYNSPLHF
V: TRBV27; size: -; J: TRBJ1-5; D: TRBD1; DNA: TGTGCCAGCAGGTTGACAGGGGCTCAGCCCCAGCATTTT; CDR3: CASRLTGAQPQHF
V: TRBV3-1/TRBV3-2; size: -; J: TRBJ2-5; D: TRBD1; DNA: TGTGCCAGCAGCCGCCTACGGACAGGGTTAGAGACCCAGTACTTC; CDR3: CASSRLRTGLETQYF
V: TRBV6-6; size: -; J: TRBJ1-4; D: TRBD1; DNA: TGTGCCAGCATCCCAGGACAGGGGGCGCGTATGTTTTTT; CDR3: CASIPGQGARMFF
V: TRBV12-3/TRBV12-4; size: -; J: TRBJ2-5; D: TRBD2; DNA: TGTGCCAGCAGTCTACTAGCGGCAGAGACCCAGTACTTC; CDR3: CASSLLAAETQYF
V: TRBV11-2; size: -; J: TRBJ2-1; D: TRBD2; DNA: TGTGCCAGCAGACCAACTGGGGCTAGCGGGGGGCTTGAGCAGTTCTTC; CDR3: CASRPTGASGGLEQFF